The 24 T cell receptor beta chains below all came from one sample that was sequenced in a study of blood T cell repertoires in COVID-19. The repertoire was sequenced with immunoSEQ multiplex PCR; TCRdb's copy has only in-frame clones and lacks some. Found here are under 95,000 clones, approximately 86% of them singletons; the top ten hold 3%. Sample: peripheral blood. Receptors originate from a woman aged 80 or over with COVID-19, enrolled during active disease.

The sample holds a few counts of this clone. The chain uses TRBV9 and TRBJ1-2, with D perhaps TRBD1 (6 bases). Germline CDR1 SGDLS, CDR2 YYNGEE. CDR3 length: 11 amino acids. V was cut by 3 bases and J by 8 bases, with 8 bases left in between. The CDR3 nucleotides are TGTGCCAGCAGCGCAGGGGTCGGCTACACCTTC. Protein sequence: CASSAGVGYTF.

The rearrangement uses TRBV21-1 and TRBJ2-6; TRBD2 is taken as the D call from the table, unchecked against the DNA. TRBV21-1 is a pseudogene locus. The CDR3 sequence is 14 residues long. CDR3 protein: CASSKDSGANVLTF. The DNA for the CDR3 is TGTGCCAGCAGCAAAGATAGTGGGGCCAACGTCCTGACTTTC.

CDR3 protein: CASSRTGNYGYTF. The CDR3, as DNA: TGTGCCAGCAGCAGGACAGGGAACTATGGCTACACCTTC. The chain combines TRBV28 with TRBJ1-2; TRBD1 matches 8 bases. Trimming removed 6 bases from V and 2 bases from J; junction bases left unmatched: 2. CDR1 and CDR2 (germline): MDHEN, SYDVKM. This CDR3 has 13 residues.

The chain uses TRBV9 and TRBJ2-5; the match to TRBD2 covers 11 bases. Germline V gives CDR1 SGDLS, CDR2 YYNGEE. The CDR3 has 19 amino acids. V lost 2 bases, J lost 5 bases, and 17 bases stayed unmatched. CDR3 amino acids: CASSVRPSLAGGDVETQYF. The CDR3 DNA follows: TGTGCCAGCAGCGTGCGTCCCTCCCTAGCGGGGGGTGACGTCGAGACCCAGTACTTC. The variable domain in full, with the rest retrieved from reference TRBV9 and TRBJ2-5, is DSGVTQTPKHLITATGQRVTLRCSPRSGDLSVYWYQQSLDQGLQFLIQYYNGEERAKGNILERFSAQQFPDLHSELNLSSLELGDSALYFCASSVRPSLAGGDVETQYFGPGTRLLVL.

The chain couples TRBV7-6 to TRBJ2-2; 7 positions match TRBD1. The CDR3 covers 15 residues. The germline gives CDR1 SGHVS, CDR2 FNYEAQ. Trimming took 8 bases from V and 4 from J; bases not matched to a gene: 10. The chain's CDR3 is CASRVTGASTGELFF. The CDR3, as DNA: TGTGCCAGCCGGGTTACAGGGGCGAGCACCGGGGAGCTGTTTTTT.

The chain recombines TRBV18 with TRBJ1-1, with 9 bases aligning to TRBD1. The CDR3 sequence is 16 residues long. Germline V CDR1 and CDR2: KGHSH, LQKENI. Trimming took 8 bases from V and 0 from J; bases not matched to a gene: 10. The CDR3 coding sequence is TGTGCCAGCACGAGACAGGGGGGACTCATGAACACTGAAGCTTTCTTT. The encoded protein is CASTRQGGLMNTEAFF.

V and J are TRBV5-1 and TRBJ2-1; D is unresolved. Per the germline V gene, CDR1 is SGHRS and CDR2 is YFSETQ. Trimming removed 0 bases at V and 4 bases at J, with 5 bases between. The CDR3 covers 13 residues. For the CDR3, the DNA is TGCGCCAGCAGCTTGGTCCAGTACAATGAGCAGTTCTTC. It specifies CASSLVQYNEQFF. Using reference TRBV5-1 and TRBJ2-1 for the parts outside the CDR3, the full variable domain is KAGVTQTPRYLIKTRGQQVTLSCSPISGHRSVSWYQQTPGQGLQFLFEYFSETQRNKGNFPGRFSGRQFSNSRSEMNVSTLELGDSALYLCASSLVQYNEQFFGPGTRLTVL.

The chain combines TRBV28 with TRBJ2-7; 9 bases map to TRBD1. The CDR3 extends over 10 amino acids. V shed 8 bases, J shed 13 bases, and the junction held 6 bases outside the gene matches. Germline CDR1 reads MDHEN; CDR2 reads SYDVKM. CDR3 sequence: CASVRDRVYF. CDR3 in DNA: TGTGCCAGCGTCCGGGACAGGGTCTACTTC.

The chain carries TRBV12-3 or TRBV12-4 and TRBJ1-2; tentatively, D is TRBD1 (6 bases). The CDR3 contains 13 residues. V was cut by 4 bases and J by 13 bases, with 19 bases left in between. CDR3 loop: CASSSETGTSLTF. In nucleotides, the CDR3 is TGTGCCAGCAGTTCCGAAACCGGGACATCACTCACCTTC.

The chain links TRBV7-3 to TRBJ1-2; perhaps TRBD1 as D (5 bases). In germline, CDR1 is SGHTA, CDR2 FQGTGA. The CDR3 is 15 residues long. Between the trimmed V and J ends, which lost 0 bases and 6 bases, there was a span of 14 bases. Here the CDR3 DNA reads TGTGCCAGCAGCTTAACCCCCCGGGGGAGCCATGGCTACACCTTC. It encodes CASSLTPRGSHGYTF. Combining the CDR3 with reference TRBV7-3 and TRBJ1-2 gives the whole variable domain GAGVSQTPSNKVTEKGKYVELRCDPISGHTALYWYRQSLGQGPEFLIYFQGTGAADDSGLPNDRFFAVRPEGSVSTLKIQRTERGDSAVYLCASSLTPRGSHGYTFGSGTRLTVV.

The gene calls are TRBV2 and TRBJ2-3; 10 nucleotides agree with TRBD2. The germline V gene has CDR1 SNHLY and CDR2 FYNNEI. With V trimmed by 5 bases and J by 0 bases, 2 bases remained unmatched. This CDR3 spans 15 amino acids. CDR3 loop: CASSRTSGSTDTQYF. CDR3 nucleotide sequence: TGTGCCAGCAGTCGGACTAGCGGAAGCACAGATACGCAGTATTTT.

The chain couples TRBV5-4 to TRBJ1-1; TRBD1 is a possible D gene (6 bases). Trimming removed 5 bases at V and 6 bases at J, with 17 bases between. The CDR3 contains 14 residues. Germline loops: CDR1 SGHNT, CDR2 YYREEE (reference sequence). CDR3 residues: CASRGAGEIPEAFF. The DNA of the CDR3 is TGTGCCAGCAGAGGTGCAGGGGAAATTCCTGAAGCTTTCTTT.

This clone was observed a handful of times. The chain joins TRBV5-6 to TRBJ2-3, with 9 bases identical to TRBD2. After removal of 2 bases from V and 2 bases from J, the junction contained 3 bases not matched to a gene. Germline CDR1 SGHDT, CDR2 YYEEEE. The CDR3 has 15 residues. The CDR3 nucleotides are TGTGCCAGCAGCTTTACTAGCGGGCTCACAGATACGCAGTATTTT. Translation gives CASSFTSGLTDTQYF.

The chain uses TRBV7-3 and TRBJ2-5, with D tentatively TRBD1 (6 bases). CDR1 is SGHTA, CDR2 FQGTGA, per germline. Deletions cut 5 bases from V and 2 bases from J, with 9 bases between. There are 13 residues in the CDR3. The CDR3 region is CASSRGTQETQYF. The CDR3, as DNA: TGTGCCAGCAGCCGAGGGACACAAGAGACCCAGTACTTC.

The chain couples TRBV27 to TRBJ2-5, with 11 bases identical to TRBD1. V lost 5 bases, J lost 5 bases, and 10 bases stayed unmatched. Germline CDR1 and CDR2: MNHEY and SMNVEV (reference sequence). The CDR3 has 16 residues. CDR3 residues: CASSLRTGGNSETQYF. The CDR3 DNA sequence: TGTGCCAGCAGTCTGCGGACAGGGGGCAATTCGGAGACCCAGTACTTC.

V is TRBV18 and J is TRBJ1-5; D unresolved. With 0 bases removed from V and 4 bases from J, the gap between germline ends came to 10 bases. Per germline, CDR1 KGHSH and CDR2 LQKENI. The CDR3 extends over 15 amino acids. In nucleotides, the CDR3 is TGTGCCAGCTCACCACCAAGCAGAGGGAATCAGCCCCAGCATTTT. It is translated as CASSPPSRGNQPQHF.

J is TRBJ2-7 and V is TRBV6-2 or TRBV6-3; 7 positions match TRBD1. Germline CDR1 and CDR2: MNHEY and SVGEGT. J gave up 2 bases and V 5 bases, and 3 bases lay outside the gene matches. The CDR3 contains 13 residues. CDR3 coding DNA: TGTGCCAGCAGTGATGGGACAGCCTACGAGCAGTACTTC. This gives the protein CASSDGTAYEQYF.

This rearrangement joins TRBV3-1 (or the pseudogene TRBV3-2) to TRBJ2-7, with D perhaps matching TRBD2 (5 bases). Germline-derived CDR1 and CDR2 are LGHDT and YNNKEL (reference sequence). The CDR3 spans 15 residues. Trimming removed 6 bases from V and 4 bases from J, with 19 bases in between. The CDR3 region is CASRHSRVAAYEQYF. CDR3 nucleotide sequence: TGTGCCAGCAGGCATTCGAGGGTGGCGGCGTACGAGCAGTACTTC.

The chain carries TRBV7-9 and TRBJ2-5, with no clear D. V was clipped by 5 bases and J by 3 bases, with 16 bases between them. CDR3 length: 15 residues. CDR1 and CDR2 (germline): SEHNR, FQNEAQ (reference sequence). For the CDR3, the DNA is TGTGCCAGCAGCCCGACCGGAGTTTTCAAAGAGACCCAGTACTTC. This sequence encodes CASSPTGVFKETQYF. Full variable domain (outside the CDR3, taken from reference TRBV7-9 and TRBJ2-5): DTGVSQNPRHKITKRGQNVTFRCDPISEHNRLYWYRQTLGQGPEFLTYFQNEAQLEKSRLLSDRFSAERPKGSFSTLEIQRTEQGDSAMYLCASSPTGVFKETQYFGPGTRLLVL.

This clone was seen a handful of times. The rearrangement joins TRBV6-5 to TRBJ2-2; 7 bases fit TRBD2. Germline values: CDR1 MNHEY, CDR2 SVGAGI. J was trimmed by 6 bases and V by 5 bases; bases with no gene match: 9. The CDR3 spans 15 residues. DNA for the CDR3: TGTGCCAGCAGTAGGTCAGGGACTACCTCCGGGGAGCTGTTTTTT. As protein: CASSRSGTTSGELFF.

The chain uses TRBV19 and TRBJ1-5; 7 bases line up with TRBD1. CDR3 length equals 13 residues. V lost 9 bases, J lost 4 bases, and 6 bases stayed unmatched. Germline V lookup: CDR1 LNHDA, CDR2 SQIVND (reference sequence). The CDR3 DNA follows: TGTGCCAGCTCAGGGGGTTGGAATCAGCCCCAGCATTTT. Its protein product is CASSGGWNQPQHF.

The table lists this clone with a count of one. The chain uses TRBV28 and TRBJ1-2; 7 bases line up with TRBD1. This CDR3 has 13 residues. V lost 8 bases, J lost 4 bases, and 7 bases stayed unmatched. Germline CDR1 is MDHEN and CDR2 is SYDVKM. The CDR3 DNA sequence: TGTGCCAGCCGCAGGGGGGTCCTCTATGGCTACACCTTC. Translated: CASRRGVLYGYTF.

This clone was seen more than once but under ten times. The chain carries TRBV5-1 and TRBJ2-1; 8 bases map to TRBD2. The germline V gene encodes CDR1 SGHRS and CDR2 YFSETQ. The length of the CDR3 is 15 residues. Trimming cost V 2 bases and J 9 bases; bases outside gene matches: 10. The CDR3 reads CASSLGGTRISEQFF. CDR3 in DNA: TGCGCCAGCAGCTTAGGCGGGACTAGAATTAGTGAGCAGTTCTTC.

This chain connects TRBV7-3 to TRBJ2-5; 12 bases align to TRBD2. The CDR3 has 18 amino acids. Trimming at V came to 1 base and at J to 4 bases, leaving 10 bases not matched to a gene. The germline gives CDR1 SGHTA, CDR2 FQGTGA. The CDR3 DNA sequence: TGTGCCAGCAGCTTAATCGGCCACCCGGGACTAGCGGGAGAGACCCAGTACTTC. Translated: CASSLIGHPGLAGETQYF.